This T cell receptor (beta chain) was observed in a study of T-cell memory formation after mild COVID-19. The overall study: The TCR clusters were mostly specific to one donor.

J was trimmed by 2 bases and V by 4 bases; bases with no gene match: 6. CDR1 is SGHRS and CDR2 is YFSETQ in the germline V gene. The CDR3 contains 15 residues. Researchers used 5'RACE with constant-segment primers to make TCR alpha and TCR beta cDNA libraries that carry sample barcodes and UMIs. TCRdb reprocessed the 5' RACE reads via MiXCR and lists one record per CDR3 protein. Among over 45,000 distinct CDR3 sequences listed, 28% were seen once. Whole-study findings and limits: SARS-CoV-2 specificity of second-wave clones peaking day 37 was unconfirmed. Some SARS-CoV-2-responding clones were already detected in memory before infection.

This clonotype was recorded at least ten times. Its antigen is unidentified. Sequencing was carried out using PBMCs or a T cell subset sorted from them (not recorded which). The receptor comes from a man between 18 and 29 years old who had mild COVID-19 (a few samples of this study predate the infection). Cell type and time point are not known. The chain links TRBV5-1 to TRBJ2-3, with 8 bases matching TRBD2. This CDR3 reads CASSVLSGDTDTQYF. The DNA for the CDR3 is TGCGCCAGCAGCGTACTTAGCGGGGACACAGATACGCAGTATTTT.